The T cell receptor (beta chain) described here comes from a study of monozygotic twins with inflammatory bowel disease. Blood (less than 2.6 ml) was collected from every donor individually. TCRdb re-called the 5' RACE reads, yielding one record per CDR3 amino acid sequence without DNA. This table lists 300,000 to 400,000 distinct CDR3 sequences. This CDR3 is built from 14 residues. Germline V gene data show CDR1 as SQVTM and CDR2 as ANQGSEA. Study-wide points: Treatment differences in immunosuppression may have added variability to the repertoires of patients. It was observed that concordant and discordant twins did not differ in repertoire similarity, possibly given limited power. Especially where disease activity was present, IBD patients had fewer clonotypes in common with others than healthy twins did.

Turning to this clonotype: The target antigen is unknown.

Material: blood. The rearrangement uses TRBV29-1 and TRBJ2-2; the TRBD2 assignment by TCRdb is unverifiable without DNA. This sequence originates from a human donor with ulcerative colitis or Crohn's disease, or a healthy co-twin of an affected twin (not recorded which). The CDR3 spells CSVEWDHGGGELFF.